This TCR beta chain is from a study of cytomegalovirus exposure and HLA in healthy donors listed by TCRdb under 2017. Background on the whole study: According to an earlier analysis of 587 of the donors, about 170 million T cells yielded 95 million to 140 million unique TCR beta sequences and roughly 280 Gb of sequence data. An early release covering roughly 600 HLA-typed donors comprised approximately 300 gigabases of sequencing data and around 85 million unique TCR sequences. Among the roughly 400 genotyped donors, more than 70% belonged to the genetic ancestry cluster associated with self-reported Caucasian donors. The study was designed to test whether signatures of past pathogen exposure could be identified by cataloging public T cell receptors. The study used immunosequencing to profile the T cell repertoires of about 670 subjects and linked those repertoires to cytomegalovirus serostatus. A separate validation cohort of roughly 130 different subjects was used in addition to the 666-subject first cohort. High-throughput TCR immunosequencing, statistical association of individual TCRs with disease status, and machine learning were combined to predict cytomegalovirus infection status. A later analysis re-analyzed previously published TCR beta repertoires from 650 to 800 donors and added high-resolution HLA genotyping to study TCR occurrence patterns. Rather than using new phenotypic data, the later analysis identified candidate immune exposures from TCR beta sequences and from how often those sequences occurred across donors. In an earlier analysis of around 540 of the donors, high-throughput TCR beta sequencing was used to judge whether each TCR beta V gene segment behaved as functional or pseudogenic. Donor age, sex, ethnicity and CMV serostatus were compiled alongside the repertoire data. In a later genetic analysis, genome-wide SNP genotypes for about 65% of the roughly 700 donors were used, and that subset was treated as a discovery cohort. All discovery cohort repertoires had been generated using a single sequencing platform. HLA typing included class I and class II loci at four-digit resolution. The number of typed donors differed by locus: 629-630 for A, B, C, DRB1 and DQB1; roughly 510 for DQA1; 600 to 610 for DPA1; and roughly 490 for DPB1. Four or five DR-DQ haplotypes were handled as single units for association and clustering, since linkage in the cohort was strong. Among roughly 370 genotyped donors of the cohort, an average of around 240,000 unique TCR beta nucleotide sequences were sequenced per donor, about a sixth of them non-productive.

With respect to this clone: The antigen it recognizes is unknown. No base quality values were provided; no much bigger clone lies one nucleotide off.

The cohort consisted of more than 650 healthy bone marrow donors. At the time of sampling, every cohort member was nominally healthy, though immune exposures that went unrecorded were likely present. The donor tested CMV seronegative and was one of the 352 seronegative cohort members. Every donor gave a peripheral blood sample, and the peripheral blood mononuclear cells from that sample were used for TCR beta sequencing. The Qiagen DNeasy Blood Extraction Kit was used to extract genomic DNA from the blood cell samples. The paper as a whole reports these results and caveats: It was suggested by the authors that the approach could potentially be generalized to other disease states and immunological phenotypes. In the study, 150 to 200 TCR beta chains were listed as associated with cytomegalovirus. A later analysis associated 16,951 TCR beta sequences with specific HLA alleles at a false discovery rate of 0.05. A later analysis found that HLA-associated TCR beta chains were more clonally expanded and had lower generation probabilities than equally common non-associated chains. The 87-base-pair reads could not distinguish some IMGT-functional V segments, including TRBV6-2 and TRBV6-3, so those segments were excluded. In vitro tests confirmed that a few of the cytomegalovirus-associated TCR beta chains recognize cytomegalovirus antigens. Because HLA typing was unavailable for some donors at each locus, only the typed subset was used in association tests. A cluster of highly shared sequence variants was judged likely to be a technical artifact of the sequencing pipeline. According to a later analysis, most CMV-associated TCR beta chains appeared to be HLA-restricted, and the HLA associations seemed to be driven largely by CMV exposure. In both the original and validation cohorts, the classifier was reported to diagnose cytomegalovirus status with high specificity and sensitivity. Approximately 16 rarely observed V segments, including chromosome 9 orphons, were excluded from the earlier analysis of a few hundred of the donors because counts were too low. Most TCR sequences were seen in very few donors, while some public TCRs were found in many individuals. A further reported finding was that TCR beta sequences accurately predicted the HLA-A and HLA-B alleles for most subjects in the first cohort. Strong co-occurrence of HLA alleles, especially DR and DQ, made assigning TCR associations to individual alleles difficult. Compared with the 666-donor mean, donors in an Asian-associated ancestry cluster had fewer N-insertions in productive TCRs, according to a later genetic analysis. In a later analysis, several top co-occurrence clusters were reported to appear linked to parvovirus B19, influenza, CMV and Epstein-Barr virus. Correlated functional status among segregating V segments might reflect linkage disequilibrium, but an unknown experimental factor could not be ruled out. In this cohort, only TCR beta chains were sequenced, and detectable features were limited by the absence of alpha or paired-chain data. In a later analysis, the rate of TCR association differed among HLA loci, with DRB1 alleles having the most associated TCRs and HLA-C alleles having the fewest. In an earlier analysis of fewer than 750 of the donors, most TCR beta V segments were observed in productive rearrangements about 87% or about 30% of the time, broadly matching IMGT annotations. In a later genetic analysis, a missense DCLRE1C variant was associated with V-gene and J-gene trimming of TCR beta chains, and the association was replicated in an independent cohort. The presence/absence analyses assumed that sequencing depth was roughly uniform across donors, and that assumption may not be true. The only immune exposure information available for the cohort was CMV serostatus.

Libraries were constructed by the immunoSEQ multiplex PCR assay. A mixture of 60 forward primers for TCR Vbeta segments and 13 reverse primers for TCR Jbeta segments was used in the multiplex PCR. The CDR3 region of rearranged TCR beta genes was amplified from genomic DNA by a multiplex PCR assay. The amplified TCR beta libraries were sequenced on the Illumina HiSeq System as 87-base-pair reads. Concerning the study's data processing: In a later analysis, tens of millions of unique TCR beta chains were counted across the approximately 640 repertoires, and some 10 million of these chains were shared by at least two donors. To remove PCR and sequencing errors, raw reads were error-corrected and collapsed into unique sequences using a nearest-neighbor algorithm that merged closely related sequences. To assign V, D and J gene segments, CDR3 sequences were aligned to IMGT reference sequences. For a sequence to be retained, a match of at least six nucleotides was required to both a V gene segment and a J gene segment. A rearrangement counted as productive if the CDR3 had no stop codons and remained in frame with V and J, and every other rearrangement counted as non-productive. Following IMGT convention, CDR3 was defined as the stretch from the second conserved V-encoded cysteine up to the conserved J-encoded phenylalanine. In an earlier analysis of more than 550 of the donors, sequences lacking an unambiguous match to a single V gene segment were excluded. An earlier analysis of several hundred of the donors called V segments functional above 56.7% productive rearrangements and segregating when the between-donor standard deviation exceeded 5%. A statistical classification framework was built to diagnose cytomegalovirus status from the catalog of TCR beta chain sequences. In a later analysis, TCR nucleotide sequences were compared against IMGT/GENE-DB human TR gene sequences so that V and J genes could be assigned. In a later analysis, CDR3 sequences and most-parsimonious VDJ recombination scenarios were assigned using the TCRdist pipeline. In a later analysis, each TCR beta chain was defined by its CDR3 amino acid sequence together with its V-gene family, and reads lacking a unique V-gene family were excluded. As a way to deal with suspected cross-contamination and a sequencing artifact, a later analysis dropped 450 to 600 nucleotide sequences that were highly shared and had low generation probability. For each public chain, a later analysis derived a clonal expansion index from normalized ranks of inferred template counts within each repertoire. In a later analysis, generation probabilities were computed using a VDJ recombination model fitted to out-of-frame rearrangements, and the results were checked against IGoR. In a later analysis, hypergeometric tests were used to score TCR-TCR, TCR-HLA and TCR-CMV co-occurrence, with a repertoire-size bias correction applied to TCR pairs. False discovery rates were estimated in a later analysis by permuting HLA or CMV assignments 20 times. In a later analysis, co-occurring TCRs were grouped using DBSCAN, with TCRdist sequence similarity added in when clustering inside HLA-allele-positive subsets. For co-occurrence clustering, repertoires with fewer than 30,000 or more than 120,000 public chains were excluded, along with 4 to 6 repertoires with anomalous nucleotide sharing. TCRdb stores this immuneACCESS table with in-frame sequences only. Part of the clones is absent; in the studies checked, under half of the shortfall reflects unresolved V genes, and no reason is known for the rest. V and J calls and clone size follow that table, whereas D and trimming were derived from the DNA. The sample table records around 200,000 clones; about 80% of these occur just once. Less than 2.5% of the sample belongs to the ten largest clones.

CDR1 and CDR2, looked up from the germline V gene, are MDHEN and SYDVKM. The junction carries 12 bases between V and J, which are trimmed by 1 base and 9 bases respectively. From the cysteine through the phenylalanine, the CDR3 covers 13 amino acids. Just CDR3 DNA is preserved here, 39 bases in frame from base 1. The source material was PBMCs. The chain joins TRBV28 to TRBJ1-2; the D gene identity is not certain. The origin of this receptor is a woman in her fifties or sixties in good health and CMV-seronegative. The CDR3 sequence is CASSLYGELRYTF. The DNA is as follows: TGTGCCAGCAGTTTATATGGGGAGTTACGCTACACCTTC.